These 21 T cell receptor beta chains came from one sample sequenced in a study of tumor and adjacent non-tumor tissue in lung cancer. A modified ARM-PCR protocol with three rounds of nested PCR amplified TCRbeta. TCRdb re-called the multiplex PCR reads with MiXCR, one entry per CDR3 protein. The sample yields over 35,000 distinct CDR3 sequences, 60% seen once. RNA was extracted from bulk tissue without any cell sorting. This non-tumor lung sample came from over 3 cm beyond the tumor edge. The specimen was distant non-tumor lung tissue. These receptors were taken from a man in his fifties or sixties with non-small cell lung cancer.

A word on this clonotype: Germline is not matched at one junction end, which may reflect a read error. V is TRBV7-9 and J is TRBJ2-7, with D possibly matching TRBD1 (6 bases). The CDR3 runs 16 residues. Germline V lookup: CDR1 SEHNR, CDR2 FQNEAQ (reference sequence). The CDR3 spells CASSLHPTGRAYEQCF. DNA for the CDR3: TGTGCCAGCAGCCTACACCCGACAGGAAGGGCCTACGAGCAGTGCTTC.

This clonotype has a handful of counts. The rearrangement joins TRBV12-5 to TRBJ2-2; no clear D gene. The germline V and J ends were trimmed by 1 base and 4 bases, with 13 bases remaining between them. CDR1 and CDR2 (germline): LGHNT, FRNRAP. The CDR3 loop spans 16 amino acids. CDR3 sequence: CASGLGLVQSTGELFF. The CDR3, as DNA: TGTGCTAGTGGTTTGGGATTAGTGCAGAGCACCGGGGAGCTGTTTTTT.

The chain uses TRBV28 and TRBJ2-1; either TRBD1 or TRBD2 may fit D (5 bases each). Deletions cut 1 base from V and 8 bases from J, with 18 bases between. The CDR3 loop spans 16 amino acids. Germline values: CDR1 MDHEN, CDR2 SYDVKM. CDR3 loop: CASSLSTGTSPHEQFF. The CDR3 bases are TGTGCCAGCAGTTTATCCACCGGGACCTCCCCCCATGAGCAGTTCTTC. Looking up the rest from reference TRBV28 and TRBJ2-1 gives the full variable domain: DVKVTQSSRYLVKRTGEKVFLECVQDMDHENMFWYRQDPGLGLRLIYFSYDVKMKEKGDIPEGYSVSREKKERFSLILESASTNQTSMYLCASSLSTGTSPHEQFFGPGTRLTVL.

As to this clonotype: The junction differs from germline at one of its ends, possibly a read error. The CDR3 sequence is CSVDTSGTTAGELIF. CDR3 nucleotides: TGCAGCGTTGACACTAGCGGGACCACAGCCGGGGAGCTGATTTTT. J is TRBJ2-2 and V is TRBV29-1, with 10 bases fitting TRBD2. The V gene's germline CDR1 is SQVTM and CDR2 ANQGSEA. The CDR3 is 15 residues long.

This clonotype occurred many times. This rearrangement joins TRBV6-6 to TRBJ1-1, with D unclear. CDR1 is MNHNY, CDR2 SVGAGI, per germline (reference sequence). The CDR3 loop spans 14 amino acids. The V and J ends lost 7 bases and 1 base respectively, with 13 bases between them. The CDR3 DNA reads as TGTGCCAGCACGCCAAGGATTCCGAACACTGAAGCTTTCTTT. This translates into CASTPRIPNTEAFF.

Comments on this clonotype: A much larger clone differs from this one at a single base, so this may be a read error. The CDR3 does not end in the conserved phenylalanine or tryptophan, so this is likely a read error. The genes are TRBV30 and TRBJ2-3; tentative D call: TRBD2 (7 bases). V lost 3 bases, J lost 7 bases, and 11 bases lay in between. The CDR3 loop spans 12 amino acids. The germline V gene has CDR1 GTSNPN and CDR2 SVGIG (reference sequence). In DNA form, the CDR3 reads TGTGCCTGGAGCGGGGGGCAAAATACGCAGTATTAT. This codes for CAWSGGQNTQYY.

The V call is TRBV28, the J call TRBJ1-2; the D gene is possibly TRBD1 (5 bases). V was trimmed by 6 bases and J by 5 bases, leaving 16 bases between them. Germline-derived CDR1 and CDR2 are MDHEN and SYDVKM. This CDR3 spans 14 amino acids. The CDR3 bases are TGTGCCAGCAGATTCCTCAGGGAGCAGTATGGCTACACCTTC. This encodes CASRFLREQYGYTF.

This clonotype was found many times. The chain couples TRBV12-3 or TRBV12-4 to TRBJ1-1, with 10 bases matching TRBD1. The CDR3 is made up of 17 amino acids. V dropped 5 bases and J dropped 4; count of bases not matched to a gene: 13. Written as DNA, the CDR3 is TGTGCCAGCAGTGGTCCGGGACAGGGGTCATTCTTCACTGAAGCTTTCTTT. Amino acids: CASSGPGQGSFFTEAFF.

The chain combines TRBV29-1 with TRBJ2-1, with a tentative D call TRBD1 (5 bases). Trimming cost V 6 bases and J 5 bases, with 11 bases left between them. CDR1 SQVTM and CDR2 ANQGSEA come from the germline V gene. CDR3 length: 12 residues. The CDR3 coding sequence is TGCAGCGTAATGAGACAGCACAATGAGCAGTTCTTC. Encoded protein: CSVMRQHNEQFF.

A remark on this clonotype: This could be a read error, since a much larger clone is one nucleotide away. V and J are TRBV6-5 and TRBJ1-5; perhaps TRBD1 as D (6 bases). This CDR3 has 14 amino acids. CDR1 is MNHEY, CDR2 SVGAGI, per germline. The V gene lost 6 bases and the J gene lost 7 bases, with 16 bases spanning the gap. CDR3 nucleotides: TGTGCCAGCAGCGGGACATGGGGGGAGCAGCCCCAGCATTTT. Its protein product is CASSGTWGEQPQHF.

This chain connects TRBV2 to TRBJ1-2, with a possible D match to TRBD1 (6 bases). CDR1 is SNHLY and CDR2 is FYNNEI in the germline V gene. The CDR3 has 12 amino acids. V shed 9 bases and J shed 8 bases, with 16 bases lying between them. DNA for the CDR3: TGTGCCAGTAGTCGGGGGGCTTCGGGCTACACCTTC. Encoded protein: CASSRGASGYTF.

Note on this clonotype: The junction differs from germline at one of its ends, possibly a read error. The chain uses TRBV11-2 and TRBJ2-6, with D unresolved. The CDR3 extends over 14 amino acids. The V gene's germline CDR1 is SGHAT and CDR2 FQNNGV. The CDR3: CTSSFNSGANVLTF. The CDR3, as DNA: TGTACCAGCAGCTTCAACTCTGGGGCCAACGTCCTGACTTTC. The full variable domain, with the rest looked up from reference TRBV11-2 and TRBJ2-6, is EAGVAQSPRYKIIEKRQSVAFWCNPISGHATLYWYQQILGQGPKLLIQFQNNGVVDDSQLPKDRFSAERLKGVDSTLKIQPAKLEDSAVYLCTSSFNSGANVLTFGAGSRLTVL.

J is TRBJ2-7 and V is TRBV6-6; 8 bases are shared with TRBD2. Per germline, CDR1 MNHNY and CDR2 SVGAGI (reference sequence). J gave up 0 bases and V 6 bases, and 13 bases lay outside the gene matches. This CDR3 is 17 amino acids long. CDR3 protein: CASSLKSGSPNSYEQYF. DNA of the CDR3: TGTGCCAGCAGCCTCAAGAGCGGGAGCCCCAACTCCTACGAGCAGTACTTC.

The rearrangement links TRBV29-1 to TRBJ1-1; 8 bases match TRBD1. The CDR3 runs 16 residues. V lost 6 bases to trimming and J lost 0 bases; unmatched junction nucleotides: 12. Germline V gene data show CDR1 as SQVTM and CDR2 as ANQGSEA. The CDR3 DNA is TGCAGCGTGGGGGACAGGACCCTGAGTATGAACACTGAAGCTTTCTTT. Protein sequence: CSVGDRTLSMNTEAFF. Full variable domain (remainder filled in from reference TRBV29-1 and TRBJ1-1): SAVISQKPSRDICQRGTSLTIQCQVDSQVTMMFWYRQQPGQSLTLIATANQGSEATYESGFVIDKFPISRPNLTFSTLTVSNMSPEDSSIYLCSVGDRTLSMNTEAFFGQGTRLTVV.

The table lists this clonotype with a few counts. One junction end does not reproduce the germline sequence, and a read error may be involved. The CDR3 coding sequence is TGCGCCAACAGTGGAGGACTGAACACCGGGGAACTGTTTTTT. Translating it yields CANSGGLNTGELFF. This chain links TRBV10-1 with TRBJ2-2, with D possibly TRBD2 on 5 matching bases. The CDR3 has 14 residues. The germline V gene has CDR1 WNHNN and CDR2 SYGVQD (reference sequence).

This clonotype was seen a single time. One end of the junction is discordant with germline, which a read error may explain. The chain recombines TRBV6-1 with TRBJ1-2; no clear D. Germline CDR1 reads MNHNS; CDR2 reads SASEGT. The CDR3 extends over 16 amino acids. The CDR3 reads CASSENLLTCGSGCTF. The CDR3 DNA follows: TGTGCCAGCAGTGAAAACCTCCTGACATGCGGGAGTGGCTGCACCTTC.

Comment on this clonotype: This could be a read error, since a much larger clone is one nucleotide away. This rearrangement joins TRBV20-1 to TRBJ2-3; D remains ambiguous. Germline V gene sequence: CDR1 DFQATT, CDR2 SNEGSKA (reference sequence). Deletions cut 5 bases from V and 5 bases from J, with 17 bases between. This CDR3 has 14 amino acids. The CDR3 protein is CSAPLLTAQDTQYF. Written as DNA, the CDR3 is TGCAGTGCTCCACTCCTGACCGCACAAGATACGCAGTATTTT.

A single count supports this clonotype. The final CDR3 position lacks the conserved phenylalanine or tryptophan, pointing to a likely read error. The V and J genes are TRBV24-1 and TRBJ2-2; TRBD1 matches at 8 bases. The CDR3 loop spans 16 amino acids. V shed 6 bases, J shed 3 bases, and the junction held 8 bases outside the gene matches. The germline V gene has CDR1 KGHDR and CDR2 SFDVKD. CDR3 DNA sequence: TGTGCCACCAGTAGCCCCAGGACAGGGTACACCGGGGAGCTGTTTCTT. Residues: CATSSPRTGYTGELFL.

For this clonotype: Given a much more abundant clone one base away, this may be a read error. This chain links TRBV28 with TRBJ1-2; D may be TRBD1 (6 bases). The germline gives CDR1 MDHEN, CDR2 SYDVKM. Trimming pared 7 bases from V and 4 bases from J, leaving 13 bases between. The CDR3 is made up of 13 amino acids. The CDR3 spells CASNLGGSYGYTF. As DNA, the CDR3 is TGTGCCAGCAATCTAGGGGGGAGCTATGGCTACACCTTC.

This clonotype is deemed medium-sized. This CDR3 is CASSFGRGREAFF. CDR3 coding DNA: TGTGCCAGCAGCTTCGGCAGGGGGCGAGAAGCTTTCTTT. V usage is TRBV11-2 and J usage is TRBJ1-1, with 8 bases matching TRBD1. Trimming at V came to 3 bases and at J to 8 bases, leaving 5 bases not matched to a gene. CDR1 is SGHAT, CDR2 FQNNGV, per germline. CDR3 length: 13 residues.

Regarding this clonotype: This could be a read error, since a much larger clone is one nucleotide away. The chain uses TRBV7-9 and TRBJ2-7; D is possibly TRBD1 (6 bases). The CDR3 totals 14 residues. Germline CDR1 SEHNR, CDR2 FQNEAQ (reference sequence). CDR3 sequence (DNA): TGTACCAGCAGCCCGAACAGGGATTCCTACGAGCAGTACTTC. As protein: CTSSPNRDSYEQYF.